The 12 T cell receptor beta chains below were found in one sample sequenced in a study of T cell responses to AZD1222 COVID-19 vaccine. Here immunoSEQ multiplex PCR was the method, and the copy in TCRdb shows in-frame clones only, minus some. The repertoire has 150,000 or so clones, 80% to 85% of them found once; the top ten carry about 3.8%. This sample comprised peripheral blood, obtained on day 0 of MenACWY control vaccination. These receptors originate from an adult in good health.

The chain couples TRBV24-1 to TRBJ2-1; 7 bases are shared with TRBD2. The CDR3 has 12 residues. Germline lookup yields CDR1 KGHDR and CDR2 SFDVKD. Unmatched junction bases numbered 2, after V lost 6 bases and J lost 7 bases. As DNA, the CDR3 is TGTGCCACCAGTAATAGCGGGAATGAGCAGTTCTTC. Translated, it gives CATSNSGNEQFF.

The CDR3 bases are TGCGCCAGCAGCCCCGGGGCGCGAGAGACCCAGTACTTC. As protein: CASSPGARETQYF. This chain uses TRBV5-1 with TRBJ2-5; D possibly matches TRBD1 or TRBD2 (5 bases each). V shed 4 bases and J shed 4 bases, with 11 bases lying between them. The CDR3 spans 13 residues. Germline-derived CDR1 and CDR2 are SGHRS and YFSETQ.

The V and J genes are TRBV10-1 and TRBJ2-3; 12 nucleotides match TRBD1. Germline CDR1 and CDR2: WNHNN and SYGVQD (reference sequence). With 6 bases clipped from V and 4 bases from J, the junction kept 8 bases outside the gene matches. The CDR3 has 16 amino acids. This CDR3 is CASSEGTGGAADTQYF. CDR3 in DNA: TGCGCCAGCAGCGAAGGGACAGGGGGCGCCGCAGATACGCAGTATTTT.

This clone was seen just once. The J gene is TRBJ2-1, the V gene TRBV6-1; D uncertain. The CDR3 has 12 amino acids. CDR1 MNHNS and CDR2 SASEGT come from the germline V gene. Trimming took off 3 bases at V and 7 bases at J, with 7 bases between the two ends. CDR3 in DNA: TGTGCCAGCAGTGACCCTATAAATGAGCAGTTCTTC. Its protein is CASSDPINEQFF.

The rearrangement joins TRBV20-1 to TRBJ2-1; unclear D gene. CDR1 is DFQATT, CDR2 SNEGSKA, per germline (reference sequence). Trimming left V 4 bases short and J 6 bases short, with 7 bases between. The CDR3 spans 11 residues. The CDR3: CSANKANEQFF. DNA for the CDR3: TGCAGTGCTAACAAGGCCAATGAGCAGTTCTTC.

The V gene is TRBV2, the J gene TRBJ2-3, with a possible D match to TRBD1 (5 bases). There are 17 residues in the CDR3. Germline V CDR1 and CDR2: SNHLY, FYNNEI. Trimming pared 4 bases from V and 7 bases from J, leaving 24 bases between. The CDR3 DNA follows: TGTGCCAGCAGTGGTAAATGGCAGGGCCTGTCCGGGCATACGCAGTATTTT. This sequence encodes CASSGKWQGLSGHTQYF.

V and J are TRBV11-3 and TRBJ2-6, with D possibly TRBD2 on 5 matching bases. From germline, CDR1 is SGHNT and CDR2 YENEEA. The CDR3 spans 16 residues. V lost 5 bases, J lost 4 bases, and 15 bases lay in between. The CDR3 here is CASSAGVGPGANVLTF. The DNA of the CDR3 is TGTGCCAGCAGCGCCGGGGTCGGGCCCGGGGCCAACGTCCTGACTTTC.

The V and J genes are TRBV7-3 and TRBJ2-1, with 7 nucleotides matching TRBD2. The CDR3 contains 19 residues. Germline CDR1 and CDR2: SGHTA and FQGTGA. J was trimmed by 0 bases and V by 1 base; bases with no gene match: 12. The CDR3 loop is CASSLRGPGLIYSYNEQFF. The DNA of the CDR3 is TGTGCCAGCAGCTTAAGGGGTCCGGGACTAATTTACTCCTACAATGAGCAGTTCTTC.

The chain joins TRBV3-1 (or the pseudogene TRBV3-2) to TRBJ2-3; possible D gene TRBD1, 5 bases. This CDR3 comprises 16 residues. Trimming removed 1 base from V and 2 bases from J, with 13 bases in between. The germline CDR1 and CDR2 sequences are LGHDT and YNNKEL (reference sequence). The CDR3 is CASSQARRQITDTQYF. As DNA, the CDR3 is TGTGCCAGCAGCCAAGCCAGGAGACAGATCACAGATACGCAGTATTTT.

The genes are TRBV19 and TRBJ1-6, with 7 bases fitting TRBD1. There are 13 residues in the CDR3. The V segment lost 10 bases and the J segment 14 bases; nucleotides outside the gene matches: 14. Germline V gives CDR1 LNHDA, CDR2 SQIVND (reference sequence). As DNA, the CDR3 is TGTGCCACCCTCTCATCCCAGGGGGGATCCCTCCACTTT. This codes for CATLSSQGGSLHF.

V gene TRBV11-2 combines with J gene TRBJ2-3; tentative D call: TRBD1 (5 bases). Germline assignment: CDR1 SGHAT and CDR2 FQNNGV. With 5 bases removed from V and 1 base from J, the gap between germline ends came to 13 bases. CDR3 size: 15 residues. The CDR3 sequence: CASSDPRAGTDTQYF. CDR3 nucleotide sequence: TGTGCCAGCAGCGACCCCAGGGCAGGCACAGATACGCAGTATTTT.

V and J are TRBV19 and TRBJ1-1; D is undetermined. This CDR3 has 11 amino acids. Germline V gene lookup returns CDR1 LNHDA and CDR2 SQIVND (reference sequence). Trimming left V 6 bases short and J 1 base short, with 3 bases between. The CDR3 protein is CASRGNTEAFF. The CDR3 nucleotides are TGTGCCAGTAGGGGGAACACTGAAGCTTTCTTT.